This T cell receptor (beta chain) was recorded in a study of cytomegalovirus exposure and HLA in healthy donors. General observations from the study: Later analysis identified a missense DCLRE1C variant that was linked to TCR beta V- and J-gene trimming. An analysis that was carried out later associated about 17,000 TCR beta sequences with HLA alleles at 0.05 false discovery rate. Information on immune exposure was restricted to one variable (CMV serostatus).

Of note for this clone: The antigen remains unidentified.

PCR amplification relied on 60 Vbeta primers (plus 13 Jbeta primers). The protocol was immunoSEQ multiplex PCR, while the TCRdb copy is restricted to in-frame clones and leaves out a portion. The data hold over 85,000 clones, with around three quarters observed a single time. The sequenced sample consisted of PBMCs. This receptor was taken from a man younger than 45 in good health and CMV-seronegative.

The CDR3 is CATREGYADTQYF. The CDR3 DNA sequence: TGCGCCACCCGGGAGGGTTATGCTGATACGCAGTATTTT. This sequence joins TRBV10-2 and TRBJ2-3, with TRBD2 matching 8 bases. There are 13 residues in the CDR3. The V and J ends lost 10 bases and 6 bases, in that order; junction bases with no gene match: 9. Germline V gene lookup returns CDR1 WSHSY and CDR2 SAAADI.